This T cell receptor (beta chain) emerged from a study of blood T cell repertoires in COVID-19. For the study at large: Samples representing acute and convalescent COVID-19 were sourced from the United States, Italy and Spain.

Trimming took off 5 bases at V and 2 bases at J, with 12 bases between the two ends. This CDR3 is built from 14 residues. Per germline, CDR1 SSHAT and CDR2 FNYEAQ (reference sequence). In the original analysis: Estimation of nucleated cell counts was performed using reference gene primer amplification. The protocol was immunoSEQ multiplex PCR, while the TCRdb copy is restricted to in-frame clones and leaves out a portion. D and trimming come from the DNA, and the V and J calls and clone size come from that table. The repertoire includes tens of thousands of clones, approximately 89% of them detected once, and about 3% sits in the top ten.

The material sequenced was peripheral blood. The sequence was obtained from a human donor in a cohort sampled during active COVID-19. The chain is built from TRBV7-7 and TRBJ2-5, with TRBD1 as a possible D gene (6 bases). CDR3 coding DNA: TGTGCCAGCAGCGCGACAGGCGAGCAAGAGACCCAGTACTTC. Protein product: CASSATGEQETQYF.